The rows below give T cell receptor beta chains drawn from one sample of a study of blood T cell repertoires in COVID-19. The data were produced by immunoSEQ multiplex PCR, yet TCRdb's version contains in-frame clones alone and is incomplete. In the table there are about 140,000 clones, more than 65% of which are singletons. The material sequenced was peripheral blood. The receptors originated from a man aged 55 to 69 with active or convalescent COVID-19. CDR3s include the opening cysteine and the closing phenylalanine or tryptophan. The order of the fields is V gene, D gene, clone size, J gene, CDR3 protein, CDR3 DNA. D genes are given only for firm matches. Clone size, where shown, is once, few, many, or a class for clones that have expanded.

V gene: TRBV6-5
D gene: .
clone size: .
J gene: TRBJ1-6
CDR3 protein: CASSYPDSPLHF
CDR3 DNA: TGTGCCAGCAGTTACCCAGATTCACCCCTCCACTTT

V gene: TRBV19
D gene: TRBD1
clone size: .
J gene: TRBJ1-1
CDR3 protein: CASKPRQGETEAFF
CDR3 DNA: TGTGCCAGTAAGCCCCGACAGGGGGAGACTGAAGCTTTCTTT

V gene: TRBV27
D gene: TRBD2
clone size: .
J gene: TRBJ2-1
CDR3 protein: CASSKLAGGQNEQFF
CDR3 DNA: TGTGCCAGCAGTAAGCTAGCGGGAGGGCAGAATGAGCAGTTCTTC

V gene: TRBV24-1
D gene: TRBD2
clone size: once
J gene: TRBJ2-3
CDR3 protein: CATSVGAGETDTQYF
CDR3 DNA: TGTGCCACCAGTGTAGGAGCGGGAGAGACAGATACGCAGTATTTT

V gene: TRBV5-1
D gene: TRBD2
clone size: .
J gene: TRBJ2-6
CDR3 protein: CASSLVGGEANVLTF
CDR3 DNA: TGCGCCAGCAGCTTGGTCGGGGGGGAGGCCAACGTCCTGACTTTC

V gene: TRBV28
D gene: .
clone size: .
J gene: TRBJ1-4
CDR3 protein: CASSLREKLFF
CDR3 DNA: TGTGCCAGCAGTTTGAGGGAAAAACTGTTTTTT

V gene: TRBV30
D gene: TRBD1
clone size: .
J gene: TRBJ2-1
CDR3 protein: CAWGGQGSHSSYNEQFF
CDR3 DNA: TGTGCCTGGGGGGGACAGGGGTCCCACAGCTCCTACAATGAGCAGTTCTTC

V gene: TRBV15
D gene: TRBD1
clone size: .
J gene: TRBJ1-2
CDR3 protein: CATSSRGSVYGYTF
CDR3 DNA: TGTGCCACCAGCAGCAGGGGGTCGGTCTATGGCTACACCTTC

V gene: TRBV29-1
D gene: .
clone size: .
J gene: TRBJ1-1
CDR3 protein: CSVDQPRGNTEAFF
CDR3 DNA: TGCAGCGTTGACCAACCCCGGGGGAACACTGAAGCTTTCTTT

V gene: TRBV6-2/TRBV6-3
D gene: TRBD2
clone size: .
J gene: TRBJ2-1
CDR3 protein: CASNPRPSGGHYNEQFF
CDR3 DNA: TGTGCCAGCAACCCGCGCCCTAGCGGGGGGCACTACAATGAGCAGTTCTTC

V gene: TRBV30
D gene: .
clone size: .
J gene: TRBJ1-3
CDR3 protein: CAWSGLGVFGNTIYF
CDR3 DNA: TGTGCCTGGAGTGGATTAGGGGTGTTTGGAAACACCATATATTTT

V gene: TRBV12-3/TRBV12-4
D gene: .
clone size: few
J gene: TRBJ1-3
CDR3 protein: CASSLMGRNTIYF
CDR3 DNA: TGTGCCAGCAGTTTAATGGGGAGGAACACCATATATTTT

V gene: TRBV2
D gene: .
clone size: once
J gene: TRBJ1-1
CDR3 protein: CASSERDTLNTEAFF
CDR3 DNA: TGTGCCAGCAGTGAAAGGGACACCTTGAACACTGAAGCTTTCTTT

V gene: TRBV7-2
D gene: .
clone size: once
J gene: TRBJ2-7
CDR3 protein: CASSSRGGDTPGSEQYF
CDR3 DNA: TGTGCCAGCAGCTCTAGGGGGGGTGACACCCCGGGGAGCGAGCAGTACTTC

V gene: TRBV3-1/TRBV3-2
D gene: TRBD1
clone size: .
J gene: TRBJ2-7
CDR3 protein: CASSRDRGHEQYF
CDR3 DNA: TGTGCCAGCAGCCGGGACAGGGGCCACGAGCAGTACTTC